Described below is a single T cell receptor beta chain sequence and its context. Per the authors' pipeline: Using reference gene primer amplification, nucleated cell counts were estimated. Sequencing used immunoSEQ multiplex PCR; TCRdb keeps in-frame clones, though not all of them. For V, J and clone size, that table is used; D and trimming come from the DNA. The sample records approximately 330,000 clones, nearly 90% being singletons. V lost 5 bases to trimming and J lost 6 bases, with 14 bases between them. The CDR3 is 14 amino acids. Germline CDR1 reads MDHEN; CDR2 reads SYDVKM. These data are taken from a study of blood T cell repertoires in COVID-19. Study summary: The origin of the acute and convalescent COVID-19 samples was the United States, Italy and Spain. In each case, the material was cDNA or gDNA derived from T cells, B-cell-depleted T cells, or PBMCs.

Input material: peripheral blood. The chain couples TRBV28 to TRBJ1-5; TRBD1 might be the D (5 bases). The receptor was derived from a woman aged 40-49 years with COVID-19, enrolled during active disease. CDR3 protein: CASSTQGGAQPQHF. The CDR3 region has the DNA TGTGCCAGCAGTACCCAGGGTGGTGCTCAGCCCCAGCATTTT.